In its sample, the clone carrying this T cell receptor (beta chain) was seen many times. Its antigen is undetermined. The sample originates from a study of CD8 T cells in ankylosing spondylitis. The study's findings and limits: Matched ankylosing spondylitis synovial fluid reportedly contained a significantly enriched population of disease-linked clones. Earlier work had already found some motif variants in reactive arthritis synovial fluid and blood.

Making the TCR beta libraries involved quantitative 5'-RACE with molecular barcodes. Each CDR3 protein is one row after TCRdb ran MiXCR on the 5' RACE reads. The sample gives about 360,000 distinct CDR3 sequences, 20% to 25% of which show up once; around 13% is in the top ten. Trimming took off 3 bases at V and 11 bases at J, with 15 bases between the two ends. Germline V gene sequence: CDR1 SEHNR, CDR2 FQNEAQ (reference sequence). The CDR3 length is 13 residues. The genes are TRBV7-9 and TRBJ2-3; TRBD2 is a possible D gene (6 bases). The sequencing input was blood, either unsorted or a sorted T cell fraction (not recorded which). The receptor comes from a male donor with ankylosing spondylitis or in good health (not recorded which). The CDR3 sequence: CASSLAPGLGQYF. The CDR3 DNA reads TGTGCCAGCAGCTTGGCCCCGGGACTGGGGCAGTATTTT.